This T cell receptor beta chain was observed in a study of regulatory T cells in long-lasting Graves disease. Assembly of TCR beta libraries relied on iRepertoire HTBI primers together with Arm-PCR of CDR3 regions. TCRdb re-analysed the multiplex PCR reads in MiXCR, keeping a single row per CDR3 protein. The sample contains some 350,000 distinct CDR3 sequences, about a sixth of which appear only once. The germline gives CDR1 SGHAT, CDR2 FQNNGV. The V gene end was trimmed by 6 bases and the J gene end by 7 bases; junction bases not matched to a gene: 5. The CDR3 loop spans 13 amino acids. Many counts were recorded for this clonotype. As for time point: newly diagnosed GD, antithyroid drugs for less than 3 months. Extracted RNA from PBMCs served as the source of the TCR library. The sample also formed part of further work on T cells in Graves' hyperthyroidism and ophthalmopathy.

The sequence was collected from a young woman with Graves disease. Here the sequenced sample was peripheral blood mononuclear cells (PBMCs), taken at new diagnosis, from a patient treated with antithyroid drugs. The chain carries TRBV11-2 and TRBJ2-1; 8 bases align to TRBD2. CDR3 in amino acids: CASRSRGGNEQFF. For the CDR3, the DNA is TGTGCCAGCAGGTCCCGCGGGGGGAATGAGCAGTTCTTC.